These T cell receptor beta chains were read from a single sample in a study of blood T cells in healthy people across ages. TCRdb re-analysed the 5' RACE reads in MiXCR, keeping a single row per CDR3 protein. The repertoire holds about 1.8 million distinct CDR3 sequences, with 40% to 55% as singletons. The material sequenced was blood. The source is a woman aged 35 to 49 in good health. The CDR3 runs from the conserved cysteine through the conserved F or W. D genes are given only for firm matches. Not every row has a clone size; where given, it reads once, few, many or a size class.

d_call: NA; v_call: TRBV6-2/TRBV6-3; clone_size: NA; j_call: TRBJ2-5; cdr3_nt: TGTGCCAGCATCCAAGCAGTCGGTCTTGGGACCCAGTACTTC; cdr3_aa: CASIQAVGLGTQYF
d_call: TRBD1; v_call: TRBV11-2; clone_size: NA; j_call: TRBJ2-3; cdr3_nt: TGTGCCAGCAGCTTACGCCAGGGACAGGGTAATACAGATACGCAGTATTTT; cdr3_aa: CASSLRQGQGNTDTQYF
d_call: NA; v_call: TRBV24-1; clone_size: few; j_call: TRBJ2-5; cdr3_nt: TGTGCCACCAGTGTTGGGGGGAGCGGAGAGACCCAGTACTTC; cdr3_aa: CATSVGGSGETQYF
d_call: NA; v_call: TRBV6-6; clone_size: once; j_call: TRBJ2-3; cdr3_nt: TGTGCCAGCAGCACGGCAGGGAGGGGGTCAGATACGCAGTATTTT; cdr3_aa: CASSTAGRGSDTQYF
d_call: NA; v_call: TRBV7-2; clone_size: few; j_call: TRBJ2-3; cdr3_nt: TGTGCCAGCAGCTTAGGAGGGTACGGGACAGATACGCAGTATTTT; cdr3_aa: CASSLGGYGTDTQYF
d_call: TRBD1; v_call: TRBV28; clone_size: NA; j_call: TRBJ2-1; cdr3_nt: TGTGCCAGCAGTCTCCGGACAGGGCACTACAATGAGCAGTTCTTC; cdr3_aa: CASSLRTGHYNEQFF
d_call: TRBD1; v_call: TRBV29-1; clone_size: NA; j_call: TRBJ2-1; cdr3_nt: TGCAGCGTGACCGGGACAGGGGGCTTCAATGAGCAGTTCTTC; cdr3_aa: CSVTGTGGFNEQFF
d_call: TRBD2; v_call: TRBV9; clone_size: NA; j_call: TRBJ2-5; cdr3_nt: TGTGCCAGCAGCGGAGGGACTAGCCAGAAGACCCAGTACTTC; cdr3_aa: CASSGGTSQKTQYF
d_call: TRBD1; v_call: TRBV4-3; clone_size: NA; j_call: TRBJ1-5; cdr3_nt: TGCGCCAGCAGCGCGGGACAGGGGGCTACTCAGCCCCAGCATTTT; cdr3_aa: CASSAGQGATQPQHF
d_call: NA; v_call: TRBV4-3; clone_size: NA; j_call: TRBJ2-5; cdr3_nt: TGCGCCAGCAGCCAAGCTACCCTTGGGGAGACCCAGTACTTC; cdr3_aa: CASSQATLGETQYF
d_call: TRBD1; v_call: TRBV15; clone_size: few; j_call: TRBJ2-3; cdr3_nt: TGTGCCACCAGCAGAGATCAACGGACAGGGGAAGGGGGAACAGATACGCAGTATTTT; cdr3_aa: CATSRDQRTGEGGTDTQYF
d_call: TRBD1; v_call: TRBV28; clone_size: NA; j_call: TRBJ2-3; cdr3_nt: TGTGCCAGCAGTTTAACCCCGGGACAGGCTCAAACAGGGAGCACGGATACGCAGTATTTT; cdr3_aa: CASSLTPGQAQTGSTDTQYF
d_call: NA; v_call: TRBV6-5; clone_size: few; j_call: TRBJ1-2; cdr3_nt: TGTGCCAGCAGTTACTCGGCAGTCTATGGCTACACCTTC; cdr3_aa: CASSYSAVYGYTF
d_call: TRBD1; v_call: TRBV7-8; clone_size: NA; j_call: TRBJ2-3; cdr3_nt: TGTGCCAGCAGCTTACATAGGGACAGGGAGGGAAATACGCGGTATTTT; cdr3_aa: CASSLHRDREGNTRYF
d_call: NA; v_call: TRBV6-6; clone_size: once; j_call: TRBJ1-6; cdr3_nt: TGTGCCAGCAGTTATAAAGGCACTAATTCACCCCTCCACTTT; cdr3_aa: CASSYKGTNSPLHF
d_call: NA; v_call: TRBV7-2; clone_size: NA; j_call: TRBJ2-4; cdr3_nt: TGTGCCAGCAGCGCCGCGATAACCAAAAACATTCAGTACTTC; cdr3_aa: CASSAAITKNIQYF
d_call: TRBD1; v_call: TRBV12-3/TRBV12-4; clone_size: NA; j_call: TRBJ2-3; cdr3_nt: TGTGCCAGCTTTATGGGAAACAGGGGATTCACAGATACGCAGTATTTT; cdr3_aa: CASFMGNRGFTDTQYF
d_call: NA; v_call: TRBV12-3/TRBV12-4; clone_size: once; j_call: TRBJ1-2; cdr3_nt: TGTGCCAGCAGTTGGGGTCGGGACGGGAACTATGGCTACACCTTC; cdr3_aa: CASSWGRDGNYGYTF
d_call: NA; v_call: TRBV20-1; clone_size: NA; j_call: TRBJ1-2; cdr3_nt: TGCAGTGCTAGAGGTTACGGCGGGCCGGGGAACTATGGCTACACCTTC; cdr3_aa: CSARGYGGPGNYGYTF
d_call: NA; v_call: TRBV5-1; clone_size: few; j_call: TRBJ2-5; cdr3_nt: TGCGCCAGCACCCTGGCAGCAACCCAAGAGACCCAGTACTTC; cdr3_aa: CASTLAATQETQYF
d_call: NA; v_call: TRBV7-2; clone_size: NA; j_call: TRBJ2-5; cdr3_nt: TGTGCCAGCAGCGTAGCGAGAGACTCCTATGAGCAGTACTTC; cdr3_aa: CASSVARDSYEQYF
d_call: NA; v_call: TRBV29-1; clone_size: few; j_call: TRBJ2-3; cdr3_nt: TGCAGCGTTGGTAATTCAGCTAGTACGCAGTATTTT; cdr3_aa: CSVGNSASTQYF
d_call: NA; v_call: TRBV7-9; clone_size: NA; j_call: TRBJ2-5; cdr3_nt: TGTGCCAGCAGCCCAGTAGCGGTGGAGACCCAGTACTTC; cdr3_aa: CASSPVAVETQYF
d_call: TRBD2; v_call: TRBV7-2; clone_size: NA; j_call: TRBJ2-7; cdr3_nt: TGTGCCAGCAGCTTAGACCGCGGGGGGCCCTACGAGCAGTACTTC; cdr3_aa: CASSLDRGGPYEQYF
d_call: NA; v_call: TRBV6-2/TRBV6-3; clone_size: NA; j_call: TRBJ2-3; cdr3_nt: TGTGCCAGCAGTTGGGGGGCCCCTCTGGGTACGCAGTATTTT; cdr3_aa: CASSWGAPLGTQYF
d_call: NA; v_call: TRBV3-1; clone_size: NA; j_call: TRBJ2-1; cdr3_nt: TGTGCCAGCAGCCCTCGTTCCTTCTACAATGAGCAGTTCTTC; cdr3_aa: CASSPRSFYNEQFF
d_call: NA; v_call: TRBV20-1; clone_size: NA; j_call: TRBJ2-3; cdr3_nt: TGCAGTGCTAGTGGACACGAGGCCACAGATACGCAGTATTTT; cdr3_aa: CSASGHEATDTQYF
d_call: TRBD1; v_call: TRBV7-9; clone_size: NA; j_call: TRBJ1-2; cdr3_nt: TGTGCCAGCAGCCCGCGGGGACAGATACTCTATGGCTACACCTTC; cdr3_aa: CASSPRGQILYGYTF
d_call: NA; v_call: TRBV20-1; clone_size: few; j_call: TRBJ2-5; cdr3_nt: TGCAGTGCTAGGGGTTTAATCGGCGAGACCCAGTACTTC; cdr3_aa: CSARGLIGETQYF
d_call: TRBD2; v_call: TRBV4-3; clone_size: few; j_call: TRBJ2-1; cdr3_nt: TGCGCCAGCAGCCCACACACTGGGACTAGCGGGGGGTTAAAGGACAATGAGCAGTTCTTC; cdr3_aa: CASSPHTGTSGGLKDNEQFF
d_call: NA; v_call: TRBV28; clone_size: NA; j_call: TRBJ2-7; cdr3_nt: TGTGCCAGCAGTCGCCGGGACGAAATCGGCTACGAGCAGTACTTC; cdr3_aa: CASSRRDEIGYEQYF
d_call: NA; v_call: TRBV6-6; clone_size: NA; j_call: TRBJ1-1; cdr3_nt: TGTGCCAGCAGTTCGGTGAACGGGCCTGAAGCTTTCTTT; cdr3_aa: CASSSVNGPEAFF
d_call: NA; v_call: TRBV7-2; clone_size: few; j_call: TRBJ2-3; cdr3_nt: TGTGCCAGCAGCCCACGGGGGACACATAGCACAGATACGCAGTATTTT; cdr3_aa: CASSPRGTHSTDTQYF
d_call: NA; v_call: TRBV5-1; clone_size: NA; j_call: TRBJ2-3; cdr3_nt: TGCGCCAGCAGCTACTCGGCCGGGGGCGAATCGCTGGGGCAGTATTTT; cdr3_aa: CASSYSAGGESLGQYF
d_call: NA; v_call: TRBV20-1; clone_size: few; j_call: TRBJ2-5; cdr3_nt: TGCAGTGCTAGCGTGGGTTTTCAAGAGACCCAGTACTTC; cdr3_aa: CSASVGFQETQYF
d_call: TRBD1; v_call: TRBV7-2; clone_size: NA; j_call: TRBJ1-2; cdr3_nt: TGTGCCAGCAGCTTAGGTGTGCTAGGACAGGGTATCACCTTC; cdr3_aa: CASSLGVLGQGITF
d_call: TRBD2; v_call: TRBV2; clone_size: NA; j_call: TRBJ2-1; cdr3_nt: TGTGCCAGCAGTGAAGAGGGGACTAGCGGAAACAATGAGCAGTTCTTC; cdr3_aa: CASSEEGTSGNNEQFF
d_call: NA; v_call: TRBV27; clone_size: NA; j_call: TRBJ1-2; cdr3_nt: TGTGCCAGCAGTTCGGTAGCCCTGCAGGGGAACTATGGCTACACCTTC; cdr3_aa: CASSSVALQGNYGYTF
d_call: NA; v_call: TRBV5-6; clone_size: NA; j_call: TRBJ1-2; cdr3_nt: TGTGCCAGCAGCCCTACTGACGGATTCTATGGCTACACCTTC; cdr3_aa: CASSPTDGFYGYTF
d_call: NA; v_call: TRBV10-3; clone_size: NA; j_call: TRBJ2-5; cdr3_nt: TGTGCCATCAGTGATGGGGGCGGGGTGGAGACCCAGTACTTC; cdr3_aa: CAISDGGGVETQYF
d_call: NA; v_call: TRBV28; clone_size: NA; j_call: TRBJ2-3; cdr3_nt: TGTACCAGCCATCAGGTGGTAGCGGCGAGCACAGATACGCAGTATTTT; cdr3_aa: CTSHQVVAASTDTQYF
d_call: NA; v_call: TRBV7-8; clone_size: few; j_call: TRBJ1-2; cdr3_nt: TGTGCCAGCAGCTTAGAATCAGGGAGAAACGGCGGCTACACCTTC; cdr3_aa: CASSLESGRNGGYTF
d_call: NA; v_call: TRBV7-8; clone_size: few; j_call: TRBJ2-3; cdr3_nt: TGTGCCAGCAGCTTAGTGGGGGGGGGCGCAGATACGCAGTATTTT; cdr3_aa: CASSLVGGGADTQYF
d_call: NA; v_call: TRBV7-6; clone_size: NA; j_call: TRBJ2-3; cdr3_nt: TGTGCCAGCAGTTGGGGGGGCGTTGGCCGTCAGTATTTT; cdr3_aa: CASSWGGVGRQYF
d_call: NA; v_call: TRBV4-2; clone_size: NA; j_call: TRBJ2-5; cdr3_nt: TGTGCCAGCAGCCAAGGCGCGGGGTACCGGGGCAATGAGCAGTACTTC; cdr3_aa: CASSQGAGYRGNEQYF